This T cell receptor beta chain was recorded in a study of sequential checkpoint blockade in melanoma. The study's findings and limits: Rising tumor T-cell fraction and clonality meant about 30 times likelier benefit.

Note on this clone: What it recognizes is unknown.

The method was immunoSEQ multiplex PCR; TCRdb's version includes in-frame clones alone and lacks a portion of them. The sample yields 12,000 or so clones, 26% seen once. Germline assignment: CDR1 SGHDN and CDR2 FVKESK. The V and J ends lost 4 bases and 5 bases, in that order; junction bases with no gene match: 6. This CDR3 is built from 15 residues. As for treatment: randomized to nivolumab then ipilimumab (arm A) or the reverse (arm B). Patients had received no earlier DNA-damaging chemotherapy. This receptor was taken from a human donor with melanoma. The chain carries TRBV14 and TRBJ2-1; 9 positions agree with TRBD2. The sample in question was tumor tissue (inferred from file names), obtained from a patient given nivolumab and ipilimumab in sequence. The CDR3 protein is CASSLSGGGHNEQFF. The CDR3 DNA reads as TGTGCCAGCAGCCTTAGCGGGGGCGGCCACAATGAGCAGTTCTTC. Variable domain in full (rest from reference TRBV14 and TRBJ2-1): EAGVTQFPSHSVIEKGQTVTLRCDPISGHDNLYWYRRVMGKEIKFLLHFVKESKQDESGMPNNRFLAERTGGTYSTLKVQPAELEDSGVYFCASSLSGGGHNEQFFGPGTRLTVL.